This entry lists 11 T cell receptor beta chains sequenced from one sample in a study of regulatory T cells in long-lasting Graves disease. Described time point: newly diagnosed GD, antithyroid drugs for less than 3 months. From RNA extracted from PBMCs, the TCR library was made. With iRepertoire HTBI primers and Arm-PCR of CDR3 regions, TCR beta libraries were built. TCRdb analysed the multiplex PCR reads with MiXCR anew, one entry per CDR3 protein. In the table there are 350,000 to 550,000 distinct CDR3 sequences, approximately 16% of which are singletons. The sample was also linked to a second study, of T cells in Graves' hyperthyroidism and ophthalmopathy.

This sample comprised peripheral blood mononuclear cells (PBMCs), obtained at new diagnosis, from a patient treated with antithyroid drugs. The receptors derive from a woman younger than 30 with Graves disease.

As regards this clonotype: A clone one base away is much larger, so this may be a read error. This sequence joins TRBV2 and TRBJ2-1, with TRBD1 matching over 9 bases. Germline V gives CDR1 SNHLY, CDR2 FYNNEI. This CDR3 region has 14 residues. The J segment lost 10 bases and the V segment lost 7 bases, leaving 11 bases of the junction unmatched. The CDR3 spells CASIDRGDPYEQFF. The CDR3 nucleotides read TGTGCCAGCATTGACAGGGGGGACCCCTACGAGCAGTTCTTC.

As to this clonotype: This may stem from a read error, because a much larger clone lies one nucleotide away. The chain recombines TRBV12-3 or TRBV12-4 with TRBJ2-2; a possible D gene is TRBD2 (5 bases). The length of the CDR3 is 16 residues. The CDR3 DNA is TGTGCCAGCAGTTCCCCCCGGGGATTCTTCACCGGGGAGCTGTCTTTT. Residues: CASSSPRGFFTGELSF.

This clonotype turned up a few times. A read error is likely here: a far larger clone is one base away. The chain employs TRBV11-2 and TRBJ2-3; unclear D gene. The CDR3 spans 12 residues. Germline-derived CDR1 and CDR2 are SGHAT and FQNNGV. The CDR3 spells CASSFDGTDPYF. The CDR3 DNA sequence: TGTGCCAGCAGCTTCGACGGAACCGACCCGTACTTC.

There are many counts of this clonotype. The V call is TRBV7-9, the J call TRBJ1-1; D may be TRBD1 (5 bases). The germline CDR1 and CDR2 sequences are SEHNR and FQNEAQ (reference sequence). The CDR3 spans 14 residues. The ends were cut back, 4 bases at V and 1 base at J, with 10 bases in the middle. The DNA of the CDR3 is TGTGCCAGCAGCTCGACAGACCCGAACACTGAAGCTTTCTTT. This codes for CASSSTDPNTEAFF.

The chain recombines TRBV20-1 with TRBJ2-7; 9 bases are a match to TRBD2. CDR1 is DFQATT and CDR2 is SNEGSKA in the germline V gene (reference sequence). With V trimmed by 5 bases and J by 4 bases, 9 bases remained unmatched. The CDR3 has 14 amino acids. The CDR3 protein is CSAVRLAERYEQYF. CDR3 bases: TGCAGTGCTGTCCGACTAGCGGAGCGTTACGAGCAGTACTTC.

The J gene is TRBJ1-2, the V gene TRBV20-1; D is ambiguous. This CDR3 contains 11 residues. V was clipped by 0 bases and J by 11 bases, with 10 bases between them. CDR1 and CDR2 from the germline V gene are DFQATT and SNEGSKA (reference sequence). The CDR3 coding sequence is TGCAGTGCTAGAGACCCCGGGAGGTACACCTTC. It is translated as CSARDPGRYTF.

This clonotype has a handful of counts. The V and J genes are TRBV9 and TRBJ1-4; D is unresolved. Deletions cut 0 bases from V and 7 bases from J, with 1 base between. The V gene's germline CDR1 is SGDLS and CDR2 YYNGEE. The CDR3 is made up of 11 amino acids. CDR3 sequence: CASSVGEKLFF. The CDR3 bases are TGTGCCAGCAGCGTAGGTGAAAAACTGTTTTTT.

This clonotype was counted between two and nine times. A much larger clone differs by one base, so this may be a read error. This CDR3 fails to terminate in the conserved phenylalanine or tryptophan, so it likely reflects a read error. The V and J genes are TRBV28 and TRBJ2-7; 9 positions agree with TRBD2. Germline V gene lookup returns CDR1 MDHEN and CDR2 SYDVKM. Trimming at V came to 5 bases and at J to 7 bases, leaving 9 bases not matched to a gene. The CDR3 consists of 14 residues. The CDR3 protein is CASSLLAGTGEQYS. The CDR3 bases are TGTGCCAGCAGTCTCCTAGCGGGAACGGGGGAGCAGTACTCC.

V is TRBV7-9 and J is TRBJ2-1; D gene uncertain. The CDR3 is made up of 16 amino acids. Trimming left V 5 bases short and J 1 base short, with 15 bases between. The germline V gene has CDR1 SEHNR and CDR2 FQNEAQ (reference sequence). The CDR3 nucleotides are TGTGCCAGCAGCCTAACCCTACTAAGGTCCTACAATGAGCAGTTCTTC. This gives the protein CASSLTLLRSYNEQFF.

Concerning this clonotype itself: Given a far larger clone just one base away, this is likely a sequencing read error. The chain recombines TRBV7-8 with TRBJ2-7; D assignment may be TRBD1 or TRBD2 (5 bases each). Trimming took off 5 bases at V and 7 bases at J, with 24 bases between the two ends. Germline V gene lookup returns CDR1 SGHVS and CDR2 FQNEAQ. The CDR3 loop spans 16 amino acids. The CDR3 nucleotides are TGTGCCAGCAGCCCCCTCGGGACCTTCTCCTACAATGAGCAGTACTTC. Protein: CASSPLGTFSYNEQYF.

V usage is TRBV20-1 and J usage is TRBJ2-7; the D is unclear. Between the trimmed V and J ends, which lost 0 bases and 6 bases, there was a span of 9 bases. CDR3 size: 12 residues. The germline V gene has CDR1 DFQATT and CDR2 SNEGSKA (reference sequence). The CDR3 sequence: CSARDSGREQYF. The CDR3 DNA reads TGCAGTGCTAGAGATTCTGGCCGCGAGCAGTACTTC.